This T cell receptor (beta chain) was observed in a study of blood T cell repertoires in COVID-19. Study at large: Samples representing acute and convalescent COVID-19 were sourced from the United States, Italy and Spain.

In the source study's methods: Estimation of nucleated cell counts was performed using reference gene primer amplification. Here immunoSEQ multiplex PCR was the method, and the copy in TCRdb shows in-frame clones only, minus some. That table supplies the V and J calls and clone size; D and trimming were determined from the DNA. The data show some 220,000 clones, 75% to 85% seen once. The CDR3 runs 13 residues. Trimming shortened V by 7 bases and J by 5 bases, and 15 bases separated the two germline ends. The germline V gene has CDR1 SGHKS and CDR2 YYEKEE (reference sequence). This clone was observed once.

The genes are TRBV5-5 and TRBJ2-5, with D perhaps TRBD1 (6 bases). Sequenced material: peripheral blood. The clonotype comes from a human donor in a cohort sampled during active COVID-19. CDR3 in DNA: TGTGCCAGCGTTTCTCAGGGGACGGAGACCCAGTACTTC. Protein sequence: CASVSQGTETQYF.